The present T cell receptor (beta chain) was sequenced within a study of cytomegalovirus exposure and HLA in healthy donors. Both 60 Vbeta primers and 13 Jbeta primers went into the PCR. Libraries were prepared by immunoSEQ multiplex PCR; TCRdb keeps only in-frame clonotypes and omits some of them. The sample holds approximately 210,000 clones, over 80% seen once. Concerning this clone itself: Its cognate antigen is unknown.

General study points: Roughly uniform depth of sequencing across donors was assumed in presence/absence analyses. The listing of approximately 160 TCR beta chains classed them as cytomegalovirus-associated.

The V gene's germline CDR1 is MGHRA and CDR2 YSYEKL. The CDR3 is 13 residues long. The germline V and J ends were trimmed by 6 bases and 5 bases, with 13 bases remaining between them. The TCR comes from a man in his forties in good health and CMV-seropositive. The specimen was PBMCs. The J gene is TRBJ1-1, the V gene TRBV4-1; D is perhaps TRBD1 (5 bases). In nucleotides, the CDR3 is TGCGCCAGCAGAGGACCCGGGGGGACTGAAGCTTTCTTT. This encodes CASRGPGGTEAFF.